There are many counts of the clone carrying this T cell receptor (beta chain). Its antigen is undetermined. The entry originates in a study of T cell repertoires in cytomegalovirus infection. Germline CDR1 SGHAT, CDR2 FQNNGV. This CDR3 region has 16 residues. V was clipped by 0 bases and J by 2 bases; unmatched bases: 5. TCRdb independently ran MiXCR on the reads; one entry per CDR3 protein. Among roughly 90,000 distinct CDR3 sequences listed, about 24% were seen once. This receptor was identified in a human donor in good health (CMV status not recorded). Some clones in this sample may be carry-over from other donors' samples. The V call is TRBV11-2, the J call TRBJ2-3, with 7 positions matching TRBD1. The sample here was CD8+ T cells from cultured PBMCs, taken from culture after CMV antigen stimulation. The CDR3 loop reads CASSLEPGQTTDTQYF. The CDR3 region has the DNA TGTGCCAGCAGCTTAGAACCGGGACAGACCACAGATACGCAGTATTTT.